The clone carrying this T cell receptor (beta chain) was found a few times. The data belong to a study of response to subunit inactivated influenza vaccine. Trimming cost V 1 base and J 0 bases, with 9 bases left between them. This CDR3 comprises 15 residues. Germline CDR1 SGHRS, CDR2 YFSETQ. Via MiXCR, TCRdb re-called the RT-PCR reads, giving one row per CDR3 protein. The table includes around 480,000 distinct CDR3 sequences, 9.5% to 13% detected once. The chain uses TRBV5-1 and TRBJ2-3, with D unclear. This clonotype was obtained from a man aged 45 to 65 who received an inactivated influenza vaccine. The starting material was PBMCs from blood, obtained more than 35 days after vaccination. Here the CDR3 reads CASSLSTSSTDTQYF. The CDR3 bases are TGCGCCAGCAGCTTGAGCACGTCTAGCACAGATACGCAGTATTTT.